What follows are 7 T cell receptor beta chains derived from one specimen sequenced in a study of blood T cell repertoires in COVID-19. The repertoire was sequenced with immunoSEQ multiplex PCR; TCRdb's copy has only in-frame clones and lacks some. The sample has around 310,000 clones; 89% are singletons. Material: peripheral blood. Receptors were obtained from a woman aged 55-70 years with acute or convalescent COVID-19.

The V call is TRBV5-1, the J call TRBJ2-7; TRBD1 matches 11 bases. V dropped 6 bases and J dropped 3; count of bases not matched to a gene: 5. The CDR3 totals 14 residues. Germline V gene sequence: CDR1 SGHRS, CDR2 YFSETQ. CDR3 sequence (DNA): TGCGCCAGCAAACGGGACAGGGGGATCTACGAGCAGTACTTC. It specifies CASKRDRGIYEQYF.

The chain has TRBV11-3 and TRBJ2-7; 9 bases line up with TRBD1. Per the germline V gene, CDR1 is SGHNT and CDR2 is YENEEA. J lost 7 bases, V lost 4 bases, and 5 bases had no gene match. The CDR3 runs 13 residues. The CDR3 nucleotides are TGTGCCAGCAGCTCAACAGGGGGCTGGGAGCAGTACTTC. This encodes CASSSTGGWEQYF.

The chain couples TRBV6-4 to TRBJ1-5; no clear D. V dropped 8 bases and J dropped 0 bases, with 11 bases sitting between them. CDR1 is MRHNA and CDR2 is SNTAGT in the germline V gene. The length of the CDR3 is 14 residues. CDR3 nucleotide sequence: TGTGCCAGCCGACTAAGGGATAGCAATCAGCCCCAGCATTTT. It codes for CASRLRDSNQPQHF.

The chain links TRBV24-1 to TRBJ2-3, with TRBD2 matching over 7 bases. The germline CDR1 and CDR2 sequences are KGHDR and SFDVKD. The CDR3 totals 14 residues. The trim removed 6 bases at V and 4 bases at J, leaving 6 bases unmatched. The CDR3 DNA follows: TGTGCCACCAGTTTCGGGGGGACCCCAGATACGCAGTATTTT. This encodes CATSFGGTPDTQYF.

This chain connects TRBV7-2 to TRBJ1-1; D remains ambiguous. The CDR3 sequence is 12 residues long. CDR1 is SGHTA and CDR2 is FQGNSA in the germline V gene. Trimming cost V 5 bases and J 3 bases, with 7 bases left between them. CDR3 sequence reads: CASSPTHTEAFF. The CDR3 DNA sequence: TGTGCCAGCAGCCCCACTCACACTGAAGCTTTCTTT.

The CDR3 spells CASTLAANYGYTF. The CDR3 region has the DNA TGTGCCAGCACCCTAGCGGCTAACTATGGCTACACCTTC. The J gene is TRBJ1-2, the V gene TRBV28, with D unresolved. Trimming removed 7 bases from V and 0 bases from J, with 9 bases in between. Germline CDR1 MDHEN, CDR2 SYDVKM. The CDR3 spans 13 residues.

The chain carries TRBV18 and TRBJ1-1; D call uncertain. V lost 6 bases, J lost 0 bases, and 14 bases lay in between. In germline, CDR1 is KGHSH, CDR2 LQKENI. CDR3 size: 15 residues. CDR3 nucleotides: TGTGCCAGCTCGTCCCCCGTTGGGCTGAACACTGAAGCTTTCTTT. It is translated as CASSSPVGLNTEAFF.